The T cell receptor beta chain described here comes from a study of T cell responses to AZD1222 COVID-19 vaccine. Looked up from germline, CDR1 is MDHEN and CDR2 is SYDVKM. V dropped 4 bases and J dropped 10 bases, with 17 bases sitting between them. This CDR3 region has 15 residues. Overall study findings and caveats: Along spike, vaccine-associated CD4 TCRs were found throughout, with dominance at 160-218 and 743-854. Possibly, clonal diversity was underestimated; donors were largely white British and included more females.

To note about this clone: What it recognizes is unknown.

Some clones are missing from TCRdb's copy, which holds only in-frame ones; the method was immunoSEQ multiplex PCR. The sample contains around 160,000 clones, about 91% of which appear only once. Whether given at about 4 or about 12 weeks, second doses were pooled. The chain is built from TRBV28 and TRBJ1-6; D is possibly TRBD1 (5 bases). The material sequenced was peripheral blood, taken 28 days after the second AZD1222 dose. The clonotype comes from an adult who received the AZD1222 COVID-19 vaccine. CDR3 amino acids: CASSYRGGVSSPLHF. The CDR3 DNA follows: TGTGCCAGCAGTTACCGCGGGGGGGTCTCGTCACCCCTCCACTTT.